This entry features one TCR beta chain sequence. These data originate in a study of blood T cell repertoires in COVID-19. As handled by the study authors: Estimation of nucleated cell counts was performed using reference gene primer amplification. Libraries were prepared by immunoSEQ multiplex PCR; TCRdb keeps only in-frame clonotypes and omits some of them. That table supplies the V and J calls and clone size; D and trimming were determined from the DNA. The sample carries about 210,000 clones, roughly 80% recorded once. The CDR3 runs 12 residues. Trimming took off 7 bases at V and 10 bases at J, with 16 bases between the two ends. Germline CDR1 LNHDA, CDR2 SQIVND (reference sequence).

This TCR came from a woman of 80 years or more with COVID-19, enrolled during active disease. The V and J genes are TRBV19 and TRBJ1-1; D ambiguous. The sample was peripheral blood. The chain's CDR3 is CASKTAGDGAFF. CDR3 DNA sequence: TGTGCCAGTAAAACTGCCGGGGATGGAGCTTTCTTT.